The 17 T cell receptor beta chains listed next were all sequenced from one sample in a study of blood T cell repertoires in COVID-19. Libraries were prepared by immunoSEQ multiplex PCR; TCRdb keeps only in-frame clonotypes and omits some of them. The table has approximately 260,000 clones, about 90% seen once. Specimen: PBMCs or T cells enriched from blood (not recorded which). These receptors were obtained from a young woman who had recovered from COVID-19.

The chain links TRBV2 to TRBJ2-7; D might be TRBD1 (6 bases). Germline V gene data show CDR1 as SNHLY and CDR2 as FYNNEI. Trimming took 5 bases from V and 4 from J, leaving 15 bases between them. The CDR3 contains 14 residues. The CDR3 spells CASSQGLGSYEQYF. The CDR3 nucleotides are TGTGCCAGCAGTCAGGGGCTGGGATCTTACGAGCAGTACTTC.

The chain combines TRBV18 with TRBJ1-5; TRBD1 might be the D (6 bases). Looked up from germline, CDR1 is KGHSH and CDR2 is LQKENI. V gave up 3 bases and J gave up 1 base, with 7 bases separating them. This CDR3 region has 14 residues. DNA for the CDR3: TGTGCCAGCTCACCTCAGGGGAGCAATCAGCCCCAGCATTTT. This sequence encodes CASSPQGSNQPQHF. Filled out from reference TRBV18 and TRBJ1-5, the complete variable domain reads NAGVMQNPRHLVRRRGQEARLRCSPMKGHSHVYWYRQLPEEGLKFMVYLQKENIIDESGMPKERFSAEFPKEGPSILRIQQVVRGDSAAYFCASSPQGSNQPQHFGDGTRLSIL.

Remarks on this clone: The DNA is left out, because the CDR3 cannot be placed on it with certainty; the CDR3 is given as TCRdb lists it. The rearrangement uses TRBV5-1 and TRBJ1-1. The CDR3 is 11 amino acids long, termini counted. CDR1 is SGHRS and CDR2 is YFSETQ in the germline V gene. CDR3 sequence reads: CASSWAAGTFF.

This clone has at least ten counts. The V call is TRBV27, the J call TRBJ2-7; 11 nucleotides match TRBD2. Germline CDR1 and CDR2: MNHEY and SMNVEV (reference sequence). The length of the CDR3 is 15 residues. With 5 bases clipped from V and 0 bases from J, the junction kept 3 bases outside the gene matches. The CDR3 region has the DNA TGTGCCAGCAGTCAGACTAGCGGGGTCTCCTACGAGCAGTACTTC. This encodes CASSQTSGVSYEQYF.

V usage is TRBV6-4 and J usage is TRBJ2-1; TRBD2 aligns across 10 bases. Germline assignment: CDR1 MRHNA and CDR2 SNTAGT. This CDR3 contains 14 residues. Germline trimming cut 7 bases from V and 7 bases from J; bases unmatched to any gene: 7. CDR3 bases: TGTGCCAGCAAGGCACTAGCGGGGTCTAATGAGCAGTTCTTC. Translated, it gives CASKALAGSNEQFF.

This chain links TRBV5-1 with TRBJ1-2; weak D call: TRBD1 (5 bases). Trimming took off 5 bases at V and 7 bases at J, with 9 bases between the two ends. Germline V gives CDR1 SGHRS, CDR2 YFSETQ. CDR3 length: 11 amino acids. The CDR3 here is CASRDIRGYTF. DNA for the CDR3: TGCGCCAGCAGGGACATTCGTGGCTACACCTTC.

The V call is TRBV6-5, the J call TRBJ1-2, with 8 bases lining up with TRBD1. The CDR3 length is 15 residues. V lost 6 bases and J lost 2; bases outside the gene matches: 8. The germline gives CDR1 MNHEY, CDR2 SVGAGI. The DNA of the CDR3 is TGTGCCAGCAGCCGCTCTGGGACAGGCAACTATGGCTACACCTTC. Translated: CASSRSGTGNYGYTF.

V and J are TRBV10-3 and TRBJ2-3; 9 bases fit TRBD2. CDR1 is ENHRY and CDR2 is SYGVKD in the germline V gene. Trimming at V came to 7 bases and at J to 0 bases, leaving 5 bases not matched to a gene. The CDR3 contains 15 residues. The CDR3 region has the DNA TGTGCCATCAAGGCTAGCGGGGCTAGCACAGATACGCAGTATTTT. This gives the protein CAIKASGASTDTQYF.

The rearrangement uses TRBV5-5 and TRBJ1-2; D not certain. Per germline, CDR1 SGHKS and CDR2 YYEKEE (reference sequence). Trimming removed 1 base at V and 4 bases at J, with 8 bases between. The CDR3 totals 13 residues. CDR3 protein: CASSLTTAYGYTF. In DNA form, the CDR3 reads TGTGCCAGCAGCTTGACAACAGCCTATGGCTACACCTTC.

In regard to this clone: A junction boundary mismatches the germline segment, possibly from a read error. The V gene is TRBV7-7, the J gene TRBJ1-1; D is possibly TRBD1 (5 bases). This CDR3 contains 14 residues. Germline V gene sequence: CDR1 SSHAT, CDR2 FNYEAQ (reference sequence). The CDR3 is CASSTGTGDSEAFF. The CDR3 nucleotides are TGTGCTAGCAGCACCGGGACGGGGGATTCTGAAGCTTTCTTT.

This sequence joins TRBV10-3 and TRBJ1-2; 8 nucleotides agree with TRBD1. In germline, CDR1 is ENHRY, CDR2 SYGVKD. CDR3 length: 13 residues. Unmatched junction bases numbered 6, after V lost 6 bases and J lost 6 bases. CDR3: CAIRMGQADGYTF. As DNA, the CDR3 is TGTGCCATCAGAATGGGACAGGCAGATGGCTACACCTTC.

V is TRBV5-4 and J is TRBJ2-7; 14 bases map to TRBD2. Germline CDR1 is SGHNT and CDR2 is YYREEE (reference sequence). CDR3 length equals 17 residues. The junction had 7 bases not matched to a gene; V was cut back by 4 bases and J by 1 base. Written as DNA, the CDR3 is TGTGCCAGCAGCCGAGGACTAGCGGGAGGCCCATCCTACGAGCAGTACTTC. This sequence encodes CASSRGLAGGPSYEQYF.

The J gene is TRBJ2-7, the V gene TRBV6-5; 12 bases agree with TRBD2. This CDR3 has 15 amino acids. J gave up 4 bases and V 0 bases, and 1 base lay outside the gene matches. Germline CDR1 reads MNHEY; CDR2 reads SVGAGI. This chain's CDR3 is CASSYSTSGSYEQYF. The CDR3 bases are TGTGCCAGCAGTTACTCGACTAGCGGGAGTTACGAGCAGTACTTC.

As DNA, the CDR3 is TGTGCCAGTAGTACAGGGGCGGTAACCCTAAATACGCAGTATTTT. Translation: CASSTGAVTLNTQYF. The V gene is TRBV19, the J gene TRBJ2-3, with a tentative D call TRBD1 (6 bases). CDR3 length equals 15 residues. Germline V gene lookup returns CDR1 LNHDA and CDR2 SQIVND (reference sequence). The V and J ends lost 4 bases and 7 bases respectively, with 18 bases between them.

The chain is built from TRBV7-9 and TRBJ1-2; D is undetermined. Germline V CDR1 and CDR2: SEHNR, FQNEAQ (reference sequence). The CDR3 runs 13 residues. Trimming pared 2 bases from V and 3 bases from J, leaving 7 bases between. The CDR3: CASSLKRDYGYTF. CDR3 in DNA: TGTGCCAGCAGCTTAAAGAGGGACTATGGCTACACCTTC. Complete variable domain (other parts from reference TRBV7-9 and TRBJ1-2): DTGVSQNPRHKITKRGQNVTFRCDPISEHNRLYWYRQTLGQGPEFLTYFQNEAQLEKSRLLSDRFSAERPKGSFSTLEIQRTEQGDSAMYLCASSLKRDYGYTFGSGTRLTVV.

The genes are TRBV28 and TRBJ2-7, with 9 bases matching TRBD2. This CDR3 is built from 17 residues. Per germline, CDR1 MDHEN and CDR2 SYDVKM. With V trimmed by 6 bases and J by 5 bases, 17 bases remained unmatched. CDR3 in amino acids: CASRPWAPGLASNEQYF. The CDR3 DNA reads TGTGCCAGCAGGCCCTGGGCTCCGGGACTAGCTTCCAACGAGCAGTACTTC.

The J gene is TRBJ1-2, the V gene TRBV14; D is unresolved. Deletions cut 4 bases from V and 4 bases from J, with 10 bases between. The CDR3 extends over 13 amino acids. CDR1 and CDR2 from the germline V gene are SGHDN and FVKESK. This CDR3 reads CASSPRAAYGYTF. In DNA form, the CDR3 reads TGTGCCAGCAGCCCCCGTGCGGCCTATGGCTACACCTTC.